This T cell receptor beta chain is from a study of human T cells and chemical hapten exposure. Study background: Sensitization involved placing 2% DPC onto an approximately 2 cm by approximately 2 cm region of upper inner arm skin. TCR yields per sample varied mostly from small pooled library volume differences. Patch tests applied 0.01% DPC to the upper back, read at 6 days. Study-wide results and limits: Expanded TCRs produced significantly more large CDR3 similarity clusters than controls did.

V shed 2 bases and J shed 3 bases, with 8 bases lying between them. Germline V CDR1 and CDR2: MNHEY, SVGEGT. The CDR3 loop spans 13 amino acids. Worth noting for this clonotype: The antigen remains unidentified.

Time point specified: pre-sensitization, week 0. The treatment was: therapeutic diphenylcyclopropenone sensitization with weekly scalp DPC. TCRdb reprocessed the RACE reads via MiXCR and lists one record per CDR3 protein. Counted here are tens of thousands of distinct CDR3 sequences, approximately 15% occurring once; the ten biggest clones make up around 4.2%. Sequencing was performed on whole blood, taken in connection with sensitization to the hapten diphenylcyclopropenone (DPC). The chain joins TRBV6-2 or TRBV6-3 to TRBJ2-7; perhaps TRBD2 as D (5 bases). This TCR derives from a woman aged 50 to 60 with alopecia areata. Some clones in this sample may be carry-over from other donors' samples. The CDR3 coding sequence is TGTGCCAGCAGTTACGCTGACTACTACGAGCAGTACTTC. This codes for CASSYADYYEQYF.